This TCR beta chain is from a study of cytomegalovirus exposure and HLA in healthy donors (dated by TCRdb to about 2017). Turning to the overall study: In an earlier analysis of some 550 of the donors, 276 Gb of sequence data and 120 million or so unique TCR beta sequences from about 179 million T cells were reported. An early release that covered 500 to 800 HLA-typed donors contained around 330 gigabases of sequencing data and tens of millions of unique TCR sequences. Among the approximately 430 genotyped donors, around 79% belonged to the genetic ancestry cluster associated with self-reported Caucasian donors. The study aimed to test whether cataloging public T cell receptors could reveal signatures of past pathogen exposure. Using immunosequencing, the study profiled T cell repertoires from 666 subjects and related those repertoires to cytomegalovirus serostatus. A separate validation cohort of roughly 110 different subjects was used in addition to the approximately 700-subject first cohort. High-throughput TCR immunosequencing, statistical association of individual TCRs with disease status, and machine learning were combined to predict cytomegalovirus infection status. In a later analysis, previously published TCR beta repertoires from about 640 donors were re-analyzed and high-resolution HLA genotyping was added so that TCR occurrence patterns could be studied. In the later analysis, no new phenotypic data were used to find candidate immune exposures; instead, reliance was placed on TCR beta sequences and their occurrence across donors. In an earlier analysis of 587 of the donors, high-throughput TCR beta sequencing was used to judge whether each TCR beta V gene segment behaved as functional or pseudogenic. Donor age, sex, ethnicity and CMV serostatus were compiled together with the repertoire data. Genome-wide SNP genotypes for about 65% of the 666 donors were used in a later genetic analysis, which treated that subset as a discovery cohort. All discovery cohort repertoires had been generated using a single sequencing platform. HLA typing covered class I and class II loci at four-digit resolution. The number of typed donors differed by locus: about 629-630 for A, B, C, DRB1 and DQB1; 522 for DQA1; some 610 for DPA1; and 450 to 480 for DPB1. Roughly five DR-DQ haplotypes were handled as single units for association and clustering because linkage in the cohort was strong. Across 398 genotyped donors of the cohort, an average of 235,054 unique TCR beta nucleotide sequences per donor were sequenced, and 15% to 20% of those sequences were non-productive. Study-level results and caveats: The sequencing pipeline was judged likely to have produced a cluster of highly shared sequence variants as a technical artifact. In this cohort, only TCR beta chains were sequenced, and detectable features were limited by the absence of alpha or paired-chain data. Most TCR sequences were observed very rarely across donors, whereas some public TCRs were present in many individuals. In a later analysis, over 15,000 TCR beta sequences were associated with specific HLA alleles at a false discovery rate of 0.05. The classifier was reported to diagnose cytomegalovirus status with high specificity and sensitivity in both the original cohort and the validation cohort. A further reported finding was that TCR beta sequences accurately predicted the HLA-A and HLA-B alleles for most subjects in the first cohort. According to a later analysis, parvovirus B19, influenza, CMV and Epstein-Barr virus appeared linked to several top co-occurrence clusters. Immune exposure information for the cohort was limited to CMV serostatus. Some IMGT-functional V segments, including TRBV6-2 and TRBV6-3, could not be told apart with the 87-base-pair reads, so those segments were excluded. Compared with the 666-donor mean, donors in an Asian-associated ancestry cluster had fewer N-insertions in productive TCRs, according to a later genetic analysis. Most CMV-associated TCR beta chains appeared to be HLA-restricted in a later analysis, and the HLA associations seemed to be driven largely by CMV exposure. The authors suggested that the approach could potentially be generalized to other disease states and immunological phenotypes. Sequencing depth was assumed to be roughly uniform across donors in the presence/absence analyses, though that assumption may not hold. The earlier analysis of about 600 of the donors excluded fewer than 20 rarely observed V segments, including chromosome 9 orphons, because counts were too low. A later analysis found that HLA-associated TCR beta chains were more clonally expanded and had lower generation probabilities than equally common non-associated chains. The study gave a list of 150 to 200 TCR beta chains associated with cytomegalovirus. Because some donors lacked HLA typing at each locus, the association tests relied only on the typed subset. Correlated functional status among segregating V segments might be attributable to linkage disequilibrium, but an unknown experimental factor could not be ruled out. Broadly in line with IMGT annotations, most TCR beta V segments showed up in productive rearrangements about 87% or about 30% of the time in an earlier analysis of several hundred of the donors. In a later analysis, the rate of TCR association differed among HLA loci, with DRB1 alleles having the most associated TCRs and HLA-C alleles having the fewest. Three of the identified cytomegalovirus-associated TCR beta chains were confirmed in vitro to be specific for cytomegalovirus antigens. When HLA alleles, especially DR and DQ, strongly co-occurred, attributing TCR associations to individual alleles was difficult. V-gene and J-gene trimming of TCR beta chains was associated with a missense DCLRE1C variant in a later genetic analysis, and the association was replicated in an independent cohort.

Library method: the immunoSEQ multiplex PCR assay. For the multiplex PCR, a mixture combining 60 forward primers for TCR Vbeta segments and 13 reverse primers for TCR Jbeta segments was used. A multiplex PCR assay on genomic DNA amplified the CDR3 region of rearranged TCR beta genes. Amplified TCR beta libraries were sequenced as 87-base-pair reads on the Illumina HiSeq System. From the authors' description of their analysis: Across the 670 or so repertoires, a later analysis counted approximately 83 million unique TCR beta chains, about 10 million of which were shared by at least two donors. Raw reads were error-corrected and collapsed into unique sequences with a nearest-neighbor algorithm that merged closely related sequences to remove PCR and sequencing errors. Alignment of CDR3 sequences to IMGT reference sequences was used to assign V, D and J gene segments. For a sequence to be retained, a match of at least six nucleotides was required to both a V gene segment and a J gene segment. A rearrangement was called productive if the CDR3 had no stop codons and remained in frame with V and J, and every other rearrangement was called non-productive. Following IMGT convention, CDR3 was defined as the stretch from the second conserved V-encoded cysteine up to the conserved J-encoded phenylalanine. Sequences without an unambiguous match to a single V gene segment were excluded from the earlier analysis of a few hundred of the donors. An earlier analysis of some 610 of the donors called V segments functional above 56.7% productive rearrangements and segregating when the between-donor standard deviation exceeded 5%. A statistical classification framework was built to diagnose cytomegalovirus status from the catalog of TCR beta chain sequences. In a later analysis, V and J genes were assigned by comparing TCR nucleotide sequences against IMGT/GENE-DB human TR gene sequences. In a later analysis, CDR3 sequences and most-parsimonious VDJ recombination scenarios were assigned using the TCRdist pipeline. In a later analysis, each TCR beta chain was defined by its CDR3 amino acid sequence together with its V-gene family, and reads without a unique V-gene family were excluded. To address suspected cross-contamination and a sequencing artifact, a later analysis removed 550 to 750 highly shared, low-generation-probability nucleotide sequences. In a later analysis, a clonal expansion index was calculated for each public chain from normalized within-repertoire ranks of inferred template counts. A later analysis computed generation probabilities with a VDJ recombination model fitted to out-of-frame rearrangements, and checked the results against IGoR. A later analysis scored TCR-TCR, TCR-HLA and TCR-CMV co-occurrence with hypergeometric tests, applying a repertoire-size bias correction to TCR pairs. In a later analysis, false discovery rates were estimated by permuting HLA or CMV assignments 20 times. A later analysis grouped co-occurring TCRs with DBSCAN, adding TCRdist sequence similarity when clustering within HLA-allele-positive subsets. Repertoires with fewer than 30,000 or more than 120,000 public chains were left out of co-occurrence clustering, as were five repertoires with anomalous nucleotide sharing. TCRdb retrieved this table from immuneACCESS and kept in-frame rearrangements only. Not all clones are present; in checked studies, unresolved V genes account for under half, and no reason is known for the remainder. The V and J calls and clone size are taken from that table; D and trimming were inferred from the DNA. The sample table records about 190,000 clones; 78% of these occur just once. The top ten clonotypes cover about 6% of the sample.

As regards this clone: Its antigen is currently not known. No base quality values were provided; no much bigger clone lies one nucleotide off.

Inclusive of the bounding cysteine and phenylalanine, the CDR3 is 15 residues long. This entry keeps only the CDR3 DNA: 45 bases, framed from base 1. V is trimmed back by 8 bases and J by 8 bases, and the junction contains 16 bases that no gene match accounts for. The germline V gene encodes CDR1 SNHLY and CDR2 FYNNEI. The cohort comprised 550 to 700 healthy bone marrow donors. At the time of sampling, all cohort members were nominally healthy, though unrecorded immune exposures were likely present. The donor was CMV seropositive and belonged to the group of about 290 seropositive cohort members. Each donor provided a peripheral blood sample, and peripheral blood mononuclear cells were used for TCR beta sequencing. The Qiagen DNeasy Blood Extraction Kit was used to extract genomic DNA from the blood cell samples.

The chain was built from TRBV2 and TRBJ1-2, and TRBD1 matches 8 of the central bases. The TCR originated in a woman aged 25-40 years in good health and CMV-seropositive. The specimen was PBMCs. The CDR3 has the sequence CASSTIRTGSGGYTF. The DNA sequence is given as TGTGCCAGCTCCACAATACGGACAGGGTCGGGCGGCTACACCTTC.